This TCR beta chain stems from a study of OX40 agonist ivuxolimab in advanced cancers. As for the study in general: A partial response was reached by three patients: one with hepatocellular carcinoma and two with cutaneous melanoma.

As regards this clone: The antigen is unknown.

Measured with immunoSEQ multiplex PCR; TCRdb has only the in-frame clones, and not every one. The sample holds about 120,000 clones, about 93% seen once. On cycle 4 day 1 and cycle 7 day 1, as well as at baseline, blood was sampled. Whole-study findings and limits: Among T cells, CD8+ cells averaged more expanded clones than CD4+ cells.

Sequencing was performed on CD4+ or CD8+ T cells sorted from blood, taken in a trial of the OX40 agonist ivuxolimab. The receptor was isolated from an adult with an advanced solid tumor such as melanoma, head and neck, liver or kidney cancer.

The CDR3 bases are TGTGCCAGCGGTTCTAGGGACTATGGCTACACCTTC. Protein product: CASGSRDYGYTF. This chain links TRBV28 with TRBJ1-2; D is ambiguous. Germline lookup yields CDR1 MDHEN and CDR2 SYDVKM. V lost 8 bases and J lost 3, with 10 bases in between. The CDR3 extends over 12 amino acids.